This T cell receptor beta chain derives from a study of Graves' ophthalmopathy and Graves' hyperthyroidism. Germline V gives CDR1 SGHRS, CDR2 YFSETQ. The CDR3 length is 16 residues. The ends were cut back, 3 bases at V and 2 bases at J, with 14 bases in the middle. Findings and caveats of the study: The model's prediction of ophthalmopathy progression had around 70% sensitivity and around 78% specificity.

Transcripts of RNA were the source for amplifying TCR beta CDR3 regions. HTBI primers were employed in first-round RT-PCR, then a second-round multiplex PCR followed. TCRdb independently ran MiXCR on the multiplex PCR reads; one entry per CDR3 protein. The data show roughly 600,000 distinct CDR3 sequences, under 40% seen once. This clonotype has a count of ten or more. What it binds is not known. What was sequenced was peripheral blood or thyroid tissue (not recorded which). This receptor was obtained from an adult man with Graves' hyperthyroidism. This chain joins TRBV5-1 and TRBJ2-2; D gene unclear. The CDR3 region has the DNA TGCGCCAGCAGCTCTAACACCCTCCGAAACACCGGGGAGCTGTTTTTT. Translation: CASSSNTLRNTGELFF.